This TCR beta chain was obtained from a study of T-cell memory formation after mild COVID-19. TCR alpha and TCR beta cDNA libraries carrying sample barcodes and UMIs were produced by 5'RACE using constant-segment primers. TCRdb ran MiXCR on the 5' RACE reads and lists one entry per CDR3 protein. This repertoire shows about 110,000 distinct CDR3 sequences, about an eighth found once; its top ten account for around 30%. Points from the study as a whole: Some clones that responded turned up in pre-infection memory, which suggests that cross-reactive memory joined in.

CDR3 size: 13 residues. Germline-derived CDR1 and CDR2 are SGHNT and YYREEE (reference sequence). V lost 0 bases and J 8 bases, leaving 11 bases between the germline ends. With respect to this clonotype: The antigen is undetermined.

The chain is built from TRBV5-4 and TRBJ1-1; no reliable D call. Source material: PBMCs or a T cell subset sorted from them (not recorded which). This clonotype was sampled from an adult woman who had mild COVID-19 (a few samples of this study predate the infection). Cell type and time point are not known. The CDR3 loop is CASSLARSSEAFF. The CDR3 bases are TGTGCCAGCAGCTTGGCACGGTCGTCCGAAGCTTTCTTT.